The T cell receptor (beta chain) under discussion was sequenced for a study of T cells in localized non-small cell lung cancer. Comment on this clone: The antigen is undetermined.

Clones were read by immunoSEQ multiplex PCR, and TCRdb kept only the in-frame ones, dropping some. The repertoire holds tens of thousands of clones, with less than 95% as singletons. General study points: Heterogeneity remains possible because sequencing was limited to only one tumor region. Maximal T cell clonality occurred in uninvolved adjacent lung, with tumor ranking below it.

This TCR came from a female donor older than 55 with stage II squamous cell lung carcinoma. The starting material was peripheral blood, obtained before any cancer treatment.

CDR3 sequence (DNA): TGCAGCGTTGATACAAGCGCCCCGACAGCGGACGGGGAGCTGTTTTTT. Translating it yields CSVDTSAPTADGELFF. V gene TRBV29-1 combines with J gene TRBJ2-2; D possibly uses TRBD1 or TRBD2 (5 bases each). Germline V lookup: CDR1 SQVTM, CDR2 ANQGSEA. The V and J ends lost 3 bases and 7 bases respectively, with 21 bases between them. The CDR3 has 16 residues.